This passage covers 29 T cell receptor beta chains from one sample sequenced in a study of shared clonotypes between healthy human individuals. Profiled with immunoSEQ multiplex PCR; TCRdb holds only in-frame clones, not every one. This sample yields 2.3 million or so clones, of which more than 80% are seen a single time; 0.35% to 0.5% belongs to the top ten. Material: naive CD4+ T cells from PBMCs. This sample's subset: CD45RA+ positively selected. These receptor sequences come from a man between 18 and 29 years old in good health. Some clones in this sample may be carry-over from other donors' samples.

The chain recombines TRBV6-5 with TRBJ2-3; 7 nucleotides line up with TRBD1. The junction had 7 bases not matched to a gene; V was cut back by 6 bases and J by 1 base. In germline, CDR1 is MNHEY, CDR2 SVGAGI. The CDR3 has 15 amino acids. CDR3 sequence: CASRGTATRTDTQYF. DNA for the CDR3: TGTGCCAGCAGGGGGACAGCTACACGCACAGATACGCAGTATTTT.

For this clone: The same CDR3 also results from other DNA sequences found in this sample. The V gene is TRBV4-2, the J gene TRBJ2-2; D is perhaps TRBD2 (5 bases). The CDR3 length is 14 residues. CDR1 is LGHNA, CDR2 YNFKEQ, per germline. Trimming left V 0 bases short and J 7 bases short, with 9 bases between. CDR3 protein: CASSQDRGVGELFF. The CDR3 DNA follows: TGTGCCAGCAGCCAAGATCGGGGTGTCGGGGAGCTGTTTTTT.

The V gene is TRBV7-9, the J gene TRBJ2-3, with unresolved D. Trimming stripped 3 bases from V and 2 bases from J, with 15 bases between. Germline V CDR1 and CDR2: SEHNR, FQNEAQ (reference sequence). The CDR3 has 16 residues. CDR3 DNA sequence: TGTGCCAGCAGCTTGTACGGCCGTGGGTCCACAGATACGCAGTATTTT. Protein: CASSLYGRGSTDTQYF.

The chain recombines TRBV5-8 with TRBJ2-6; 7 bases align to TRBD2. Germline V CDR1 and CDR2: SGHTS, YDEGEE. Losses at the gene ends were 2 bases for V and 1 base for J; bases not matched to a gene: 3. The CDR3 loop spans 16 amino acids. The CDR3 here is CASSFPGGSGANVLTF. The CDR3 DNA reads TGTGCCAGCAGCTTCCCGGGGGGATCTGGGGCCAACGTCCTGACTTTC. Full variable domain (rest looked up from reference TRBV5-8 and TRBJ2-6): EAGVTQSPTHLIKTRGQQATLRCSPISGHTSVYWYQQALGLGLQFLLWYDEGEERNRGNFPPRFSGRQFPNYSSELNVNALELEDSALYLCASSFPGGSGANVLTFGAGSRLTVL.

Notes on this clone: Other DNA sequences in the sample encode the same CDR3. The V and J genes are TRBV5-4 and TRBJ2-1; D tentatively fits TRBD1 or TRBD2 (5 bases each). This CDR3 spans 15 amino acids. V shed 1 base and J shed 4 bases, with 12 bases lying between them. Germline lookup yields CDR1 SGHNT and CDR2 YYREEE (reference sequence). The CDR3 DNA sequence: TGTGCCAGCAGCTTGAGGGGTGGGGGATACAATGAGCAGTTCTTC. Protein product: CASSLRGGGYNEQFF. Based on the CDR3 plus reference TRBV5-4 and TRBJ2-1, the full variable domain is ETGVTQSPTHLIKTRGQQVTLRCSSQSGHNTVSWYQQALGQGPQFIFQYYREEENGRGNFPPRFSGLQFPNYSSELNVNALELDDSALYLCASSLRGGGYNEQFFGPGTRLTVL.

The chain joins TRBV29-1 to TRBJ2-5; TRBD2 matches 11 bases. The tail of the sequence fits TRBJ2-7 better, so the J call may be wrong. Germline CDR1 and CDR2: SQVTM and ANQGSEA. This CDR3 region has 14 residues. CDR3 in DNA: TGCAGCGTTTACACTAGCGGGAGCTCCTACGAGCAGTACTTC. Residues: CSVYTSGSSYEQYF.

The DNA of the CDR3 is TGTGCCAGCAGTTTGCCTGGGGCCCCAAATGAAAAACTGTTTTTT. It translates to CASSLPGAPNEKLFF. The chain employs TRBV28 and TRBJ1-4; the D gene is possibly TRBD1 (5 bases). Trimming took off 3 bases at V and 5 bases at J, with 13 bases between the two ends. The CDR3 spans 15 residues. Per the germline V gene, CDR1 is MDHEN and CDR2 is SYDVKM.

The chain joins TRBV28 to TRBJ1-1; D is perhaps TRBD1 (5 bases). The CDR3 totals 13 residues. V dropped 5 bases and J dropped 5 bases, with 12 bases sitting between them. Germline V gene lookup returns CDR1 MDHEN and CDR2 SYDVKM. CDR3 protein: CASSGGSRTEAFF. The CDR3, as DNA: TGTGCCAGCAGTGGGGGTTCTAGGACTGAAGCTTTCTTT.

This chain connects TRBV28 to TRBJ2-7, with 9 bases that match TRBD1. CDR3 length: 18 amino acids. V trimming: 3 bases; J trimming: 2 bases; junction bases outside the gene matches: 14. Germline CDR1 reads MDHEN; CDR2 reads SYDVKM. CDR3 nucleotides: TGTGCCAGCAGTTTCGACCCTTTAGGCGGGACAGGGACCTACGAGCAGTACTTC. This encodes CASSFDPLGGTGTYEQYF. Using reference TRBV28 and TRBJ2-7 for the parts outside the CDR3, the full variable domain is DVKVTQSSRYLVKRTGEKVFLECVQDMDHENMFWYRQDPGLGLRLIYFSYDVKMKEKGDIPEGYSVSREKKERFSLILESASTNQTSMYLCASSFDPLGGTGTYEQYFGPGTRLTVT.

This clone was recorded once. CDR3 sequence: CASSPASGQGSGYTF. The CDR3 DNA reads TGTGCCAGCTCCCCCGCATCAGGACAGGGATCTGGCTACACCTTC. This rearrangement joins TRBV18 to TRBJ1-2; 8 bases map to TRBD1. Germline CDR1 and CDR2: KGHSH and LQKENI. This CDR3 is 15 amino acids long. J lost 7 bases, V lost 6 bases, and 13 bases had no gene match.

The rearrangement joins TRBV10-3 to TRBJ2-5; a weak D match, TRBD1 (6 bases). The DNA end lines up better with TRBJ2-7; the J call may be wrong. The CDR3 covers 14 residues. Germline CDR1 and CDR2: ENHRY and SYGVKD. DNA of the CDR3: TGTGCCATCAGTGAACAGGGAAGTTTGAACGAGCAGTACTTC. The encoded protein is CAISEQGSLNEQYF.

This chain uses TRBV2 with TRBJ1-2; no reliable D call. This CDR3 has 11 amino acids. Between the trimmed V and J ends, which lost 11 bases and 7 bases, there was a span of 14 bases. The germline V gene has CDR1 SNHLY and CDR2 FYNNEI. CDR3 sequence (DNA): TGTGCCTCAACGAGGGAGATTGGCTACACCTTC. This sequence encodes CASTREIGYTF.

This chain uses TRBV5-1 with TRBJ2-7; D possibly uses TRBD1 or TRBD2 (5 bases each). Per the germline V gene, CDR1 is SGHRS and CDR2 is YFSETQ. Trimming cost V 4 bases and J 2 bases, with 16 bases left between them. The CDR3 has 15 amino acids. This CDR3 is CASSRSSQGPYEQYF. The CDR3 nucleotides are TGCGCCAGCAGCAGGAGCTCCCAGGGACCCTACGAGCAGTACTTC.

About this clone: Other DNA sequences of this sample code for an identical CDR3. CDR3 coding DNA: TGTGCCACCAGCAGAGTAGGCGAGACCCAGTACTTC. Translation: CATSRVGETQYF. The chain uses TRBV15 and TRBJ2-5; D not resolved. The CDR3 spans 12 residues. Trimming pared 1 base from V and 5 bases from J, leaving 5 bases between. Germline V lookup: CDR1 LNHNV, CDR2 YYDKDF (reference sequence).

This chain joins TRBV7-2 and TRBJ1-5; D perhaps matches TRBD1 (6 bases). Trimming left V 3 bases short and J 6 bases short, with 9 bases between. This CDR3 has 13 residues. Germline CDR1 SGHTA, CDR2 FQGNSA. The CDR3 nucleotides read TGTGCCAGCAGCTTTGGGACATCTCAGCCCCAGCATTTT. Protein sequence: CASSFGTSQPQHF.

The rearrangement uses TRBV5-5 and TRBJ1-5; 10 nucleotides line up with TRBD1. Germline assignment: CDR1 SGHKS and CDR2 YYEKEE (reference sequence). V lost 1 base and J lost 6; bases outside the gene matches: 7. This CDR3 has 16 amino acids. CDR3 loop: CASSLLFGTGVQPQHF. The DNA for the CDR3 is TGTGCCAGCAGCTTGCTTTTTGGGACAGGGGTTCAGCCCCAGCATTTT.

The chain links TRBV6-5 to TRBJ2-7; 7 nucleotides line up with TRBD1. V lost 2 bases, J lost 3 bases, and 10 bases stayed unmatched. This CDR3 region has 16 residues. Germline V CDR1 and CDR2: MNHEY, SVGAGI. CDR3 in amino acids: CASSYIRQGRGYEQYF. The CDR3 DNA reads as TGTGCCAGCAGTTACATCAGACAGGGAAGGGGCTACGAGCAGTACTTC.

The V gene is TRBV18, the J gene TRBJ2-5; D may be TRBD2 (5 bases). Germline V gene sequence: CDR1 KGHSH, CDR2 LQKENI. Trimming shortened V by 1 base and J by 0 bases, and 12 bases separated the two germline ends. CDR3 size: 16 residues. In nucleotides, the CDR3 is TGTGCCAGCTCACCACTGGTCCCGGGGTACCAAGAGACCCAGTACTTC. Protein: CASSPLVPGYQETQYF.

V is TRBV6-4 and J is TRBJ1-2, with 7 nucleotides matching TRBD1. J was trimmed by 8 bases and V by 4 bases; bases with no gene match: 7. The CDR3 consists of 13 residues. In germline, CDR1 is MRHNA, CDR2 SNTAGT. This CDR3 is CASSATGVGGYTF. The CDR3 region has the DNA TGTGCCAGCAGTGCCACAGGGGTCGGGGGCTACACCTTC.

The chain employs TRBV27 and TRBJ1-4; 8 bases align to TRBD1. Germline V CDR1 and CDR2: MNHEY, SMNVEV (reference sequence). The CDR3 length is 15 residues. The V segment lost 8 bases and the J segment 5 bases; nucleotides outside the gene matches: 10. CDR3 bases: TGTGCCAGCGCCGATACAGGGGGTCCCAATGAAAAACTGTTTTTT. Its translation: CASADTGGPNEKLFF. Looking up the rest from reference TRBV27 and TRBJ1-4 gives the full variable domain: EAQVTQNPRYLITVTGKKLTVTCSQNMNHEYMSWYRQDPGLGLRQIYYSMNVEVTDKGDVPEGYKVSRKEKRNFPLILESPSPNQTSLYFCASADTGGPNEKLFFGSGTQLSVL.

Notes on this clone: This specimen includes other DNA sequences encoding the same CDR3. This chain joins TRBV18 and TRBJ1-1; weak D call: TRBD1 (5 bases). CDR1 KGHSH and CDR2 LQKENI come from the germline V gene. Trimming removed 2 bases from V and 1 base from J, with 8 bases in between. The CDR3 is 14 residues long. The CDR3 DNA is TGTGCCAGCTCACCAGTTGGGGGGAACACTGAAGCTTTCTTT. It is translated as CASSPVGGNTEAFF.

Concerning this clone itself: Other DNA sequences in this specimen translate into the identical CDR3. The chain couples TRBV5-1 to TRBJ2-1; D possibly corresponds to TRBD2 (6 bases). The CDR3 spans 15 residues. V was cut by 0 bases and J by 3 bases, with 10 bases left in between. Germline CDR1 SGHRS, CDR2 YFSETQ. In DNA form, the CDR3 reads TGCGCCAGCAGCTTGGCAGCGGGTCGCTACAATGAGCAGTTCTTC. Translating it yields CASSLAAGRYNEQFF. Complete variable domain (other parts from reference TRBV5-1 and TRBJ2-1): KAGVTQTPRYLIKTRGQQVTLSCSPISGHRSVSWYQQTPGQGLQFLFEYFSETQRNKGNFPGRFSGRQFSNSRSEMNVSTLELGDSALYLCASSLAAGRYNEQFFGPGTRLTVL.

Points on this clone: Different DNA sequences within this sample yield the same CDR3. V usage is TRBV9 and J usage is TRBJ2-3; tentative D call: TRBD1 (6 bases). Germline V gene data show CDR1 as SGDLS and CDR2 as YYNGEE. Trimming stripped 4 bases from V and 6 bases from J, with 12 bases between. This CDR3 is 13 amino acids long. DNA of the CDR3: TGTGCCAGCAGCCAGGGGTGGACCGATACGCAGTATTTT. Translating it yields CASSQGWTDTQYF.

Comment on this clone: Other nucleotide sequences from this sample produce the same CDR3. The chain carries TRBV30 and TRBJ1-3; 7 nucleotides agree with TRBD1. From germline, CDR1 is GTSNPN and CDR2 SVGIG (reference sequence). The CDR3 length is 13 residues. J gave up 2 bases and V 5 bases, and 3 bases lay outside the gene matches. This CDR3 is CAWGTGAGNTIYF. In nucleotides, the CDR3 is TGTGCCTGGGGAACAGGGGCTGGAAACACCATATATTTT.

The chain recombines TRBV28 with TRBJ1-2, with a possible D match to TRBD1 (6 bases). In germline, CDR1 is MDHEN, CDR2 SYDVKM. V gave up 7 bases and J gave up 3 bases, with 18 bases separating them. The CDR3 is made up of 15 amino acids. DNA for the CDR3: TGTGCCAGCACCCCCTCCGGGGGCCCAGACTATGGCTACACCTTC. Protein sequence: CASTPSGGPDYGYTF.

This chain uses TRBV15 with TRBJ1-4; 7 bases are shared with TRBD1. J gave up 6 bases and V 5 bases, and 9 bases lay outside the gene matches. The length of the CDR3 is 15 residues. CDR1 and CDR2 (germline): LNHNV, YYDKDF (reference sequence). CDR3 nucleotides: TGTGCCACCAGCCGGGCCCCCACAGGGGATGAAAAACTGTTTTTT. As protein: CATSRAPTGDEKLFF.

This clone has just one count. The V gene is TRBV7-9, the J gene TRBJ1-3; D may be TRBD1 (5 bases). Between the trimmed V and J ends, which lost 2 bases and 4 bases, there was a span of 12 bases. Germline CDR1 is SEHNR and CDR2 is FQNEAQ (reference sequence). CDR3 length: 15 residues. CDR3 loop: CASSLNPGSGNTIYF. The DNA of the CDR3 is TGTGCCAGCAGCTTAAATCCAGGGTCGGGAAACACCATATATTTT.

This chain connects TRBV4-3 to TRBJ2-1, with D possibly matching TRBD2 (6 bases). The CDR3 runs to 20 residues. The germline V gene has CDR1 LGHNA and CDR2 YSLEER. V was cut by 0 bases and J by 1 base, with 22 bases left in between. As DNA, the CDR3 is TGCGCCAGCAGCCAAGATCATCGGGGAGGCCCCTTAGGATCCTACAATGAGCAGTTCTTC. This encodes CASSQDHRGGPLGSYNEQFF.

In DNA, the CDR3 is TGTGCCAGCAGCTCGTTAGGGACAGGGGGACTCCATGGCTACACCTTC. Protein sequence: CASSSLGTGGLHGYTF. This chain uses TRBV7-8 with TRBJ1-2; 11 positions match TRBD1. V shed 4 bases and J 6 bases; nucleotides not matched to a gene: 10. The germline V gene encodes CDR1 SGHVS and CDR2 FQNEAQ. The CDR3 length is 16 residues.